This T cell receptor beta chain was identified in a study of OX40 agonist ivuxolimab in advanced cancers. Study at large: Partial responses were observed in three patients, of whom one had hepatocellular carcinoma and two had cutaneous melanoma.

Using immunoSEQ multiplex PCR, the repertoire was profiled, and TCRdb retains in-frame clones only, with some absent. The data hold 20,000 or so clones, with 65% to 90% observed a single time. Sequences were derived from CD4+ or CD8+ T cells sorted from blood, sampled in a trial of the OX40 agonist ivuxolimab. The receptor was isolated from an adult with an advanced solid tumor such as melanoma, head and neck, liver or kidney cancer.

This chain's CDR3 is CASSLKGGSESGYTF. CDR3 sequence (DNA): TGTGCCAGCAGCTTAAAGGGCGGGTCGGAGAGTGGCTACACCTTC. The genes are TRBV7-8 and TRBJ1-2; no clear D. Germline V gene data show CDR1 as SGHVS and CDR2 as FQNEAQ. CDR3 length: 15 amino acids. V dropped 2 bases and J dropped 7 bases, with 17 bases sitting between them.